This T cell receptor beta chain was identified in a study of blood T cells in healthy people across ages. At the level of the study: Per two T cells, template switching captured roughly one barcoded beta molecule. Findings of the study overall: When one million T cells were used, diversity estimates were thought to be underestimates.

Together with a sample-barcoded 5' primer, a J-beta primer mix was included in a second PCR lasting about 6 to 12 cycles. TCRdb analysed the 5' RACE reads with MiXCR anew, one entry per CDR3 protein. The profile shows fewer than 800,000 distinct CDR3 sequences, around a fifth of them singletons. Germline CDR1 SGHTA, CDR2 FQGTGA. The J segment lost 1 base and the V segment lost 5 bases, leaving 13 bases of the junction unmatched. The CDR3 totals 19 residues. Only a few counts were recorded for this clonotype. The antigen is not known. The sequencing input was blood. The source of this sequence is a man aged 65 to 79 in good health. The chain has TRBV7-3 and TRBJ2-7; TRBD2 matches 14 bases. The CDR3 sequence: CASSQQSTSGRVRSYEQYF. The CDR3 DNA reads TGTGCCAGCAGCCAGCAATCGACTAGCGGGAGGGTAAGGTCCTACGAGCAGTACTTC.